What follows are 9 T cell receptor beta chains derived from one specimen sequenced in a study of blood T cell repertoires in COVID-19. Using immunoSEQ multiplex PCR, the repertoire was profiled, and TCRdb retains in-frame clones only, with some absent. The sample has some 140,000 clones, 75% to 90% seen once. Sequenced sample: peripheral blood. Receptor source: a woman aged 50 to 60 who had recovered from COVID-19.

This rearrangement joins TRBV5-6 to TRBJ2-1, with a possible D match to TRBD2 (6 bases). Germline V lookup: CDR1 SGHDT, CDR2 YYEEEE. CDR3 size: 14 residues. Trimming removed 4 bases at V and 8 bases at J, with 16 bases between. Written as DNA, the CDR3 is TGTGCCAGCAGCATACCGGGACTCCCCCATGAGCAGTTCTTC. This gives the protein CASSIPGLPHEQFF. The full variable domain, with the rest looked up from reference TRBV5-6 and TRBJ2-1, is DAGVTQSPTHLIKTRGQQVTLRCSPKSGHDTVSWYQQALGQGPQFIFQYYEEEERQRGNFPDRFSGHQFPNYSSELNVNALLLGDSALYLCASSIPGLPHEQFFGPGTRLTVL.

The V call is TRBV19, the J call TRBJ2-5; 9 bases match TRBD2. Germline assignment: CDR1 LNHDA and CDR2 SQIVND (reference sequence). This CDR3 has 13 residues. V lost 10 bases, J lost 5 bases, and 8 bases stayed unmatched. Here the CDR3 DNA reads TGTGCCATCGCCCGGGCGGGGGGGGAGACCCAGTACTTC. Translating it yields CAIARAGGETQYF.

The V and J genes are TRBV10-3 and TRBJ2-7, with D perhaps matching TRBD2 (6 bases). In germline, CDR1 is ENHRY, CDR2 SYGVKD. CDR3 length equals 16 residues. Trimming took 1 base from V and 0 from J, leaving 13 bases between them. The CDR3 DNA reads TGTGCCATCAGTGAGTTGGGGGAGGAGTACTCCTACGAGCAGTACTTC. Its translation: CAISELGEEYSYEQYF.

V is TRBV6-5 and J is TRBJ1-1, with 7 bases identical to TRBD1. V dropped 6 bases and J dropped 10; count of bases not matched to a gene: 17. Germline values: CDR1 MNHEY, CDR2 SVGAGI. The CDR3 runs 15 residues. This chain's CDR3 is CASRETGLRLQGAFF. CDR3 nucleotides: TGTGCCAGCAGAGAGACAGGGCTTCGACTTCAGGGAGCTTTCTTT.

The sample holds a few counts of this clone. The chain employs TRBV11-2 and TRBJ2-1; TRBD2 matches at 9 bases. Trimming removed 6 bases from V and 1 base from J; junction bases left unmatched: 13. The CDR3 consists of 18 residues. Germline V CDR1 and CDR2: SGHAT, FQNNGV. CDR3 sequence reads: CASSQTSGYVGSYNEQFF. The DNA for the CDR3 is TGTGCCAGCAGTCAAACTAGCGGGTATGTAGGATCCTACAATGAGCAGTTCTTC.

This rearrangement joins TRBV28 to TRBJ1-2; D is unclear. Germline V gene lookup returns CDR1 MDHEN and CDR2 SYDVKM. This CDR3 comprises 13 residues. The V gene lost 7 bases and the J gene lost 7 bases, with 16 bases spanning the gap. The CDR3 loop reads CASKRPSRSGYTF. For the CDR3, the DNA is TGTGCCAGCAAACGCCCCAGTCGCTCTGGCTACACCTTC.

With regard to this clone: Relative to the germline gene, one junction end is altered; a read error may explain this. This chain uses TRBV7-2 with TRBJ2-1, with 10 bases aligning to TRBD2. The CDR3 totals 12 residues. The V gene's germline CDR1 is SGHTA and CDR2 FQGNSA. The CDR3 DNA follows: TGTGCCAGCAGCTTAGGGTCAGGACTAGCGGTCTTC. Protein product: CASSLGSGLAVF.

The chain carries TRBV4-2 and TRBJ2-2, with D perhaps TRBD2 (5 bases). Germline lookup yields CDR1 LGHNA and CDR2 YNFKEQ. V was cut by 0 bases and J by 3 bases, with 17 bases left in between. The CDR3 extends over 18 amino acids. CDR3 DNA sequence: TGTGCCAGCAGCCAAGATCTCTTTGGGGAGTTAGACACCGGGGAGCTGTTTTTT. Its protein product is CASSQDLFGELDTGELFF.

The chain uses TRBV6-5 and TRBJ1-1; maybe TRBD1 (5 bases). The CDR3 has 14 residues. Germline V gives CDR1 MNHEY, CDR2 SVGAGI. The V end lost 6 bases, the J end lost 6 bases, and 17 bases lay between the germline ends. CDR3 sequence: CASSLIDRISEAFF. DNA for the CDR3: TGTGCCAGCAGCTTAATAGACAGAATCTCTGAAGCTTTCTTT.